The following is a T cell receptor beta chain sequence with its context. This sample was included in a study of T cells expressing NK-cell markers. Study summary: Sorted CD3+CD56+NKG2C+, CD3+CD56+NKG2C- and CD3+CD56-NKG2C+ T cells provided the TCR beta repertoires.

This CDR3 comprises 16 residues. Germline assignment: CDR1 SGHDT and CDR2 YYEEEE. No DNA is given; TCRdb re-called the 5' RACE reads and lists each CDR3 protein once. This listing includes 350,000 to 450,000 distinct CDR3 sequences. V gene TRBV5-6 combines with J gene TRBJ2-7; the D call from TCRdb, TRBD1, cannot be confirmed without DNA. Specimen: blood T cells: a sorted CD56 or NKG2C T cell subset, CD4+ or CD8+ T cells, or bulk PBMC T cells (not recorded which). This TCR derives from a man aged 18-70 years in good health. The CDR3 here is CASSGDRGYLSYEQYF.